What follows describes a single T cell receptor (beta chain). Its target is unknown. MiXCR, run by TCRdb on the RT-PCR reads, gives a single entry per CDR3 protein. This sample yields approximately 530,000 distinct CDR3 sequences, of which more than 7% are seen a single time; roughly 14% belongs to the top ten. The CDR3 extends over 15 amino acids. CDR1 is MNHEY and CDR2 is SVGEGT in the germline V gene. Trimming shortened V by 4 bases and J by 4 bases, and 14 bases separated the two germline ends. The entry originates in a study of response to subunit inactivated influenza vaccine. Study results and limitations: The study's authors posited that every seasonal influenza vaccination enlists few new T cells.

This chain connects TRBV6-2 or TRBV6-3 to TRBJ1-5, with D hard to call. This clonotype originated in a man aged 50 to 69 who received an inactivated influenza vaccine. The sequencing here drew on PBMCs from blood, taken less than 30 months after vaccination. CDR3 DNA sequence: TGTGCCAGCAGTTCAGGCGAGGGAGGTAATCAGCCCCAGCATTTT. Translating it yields CASSSGEGGNQPQHF.